The 26 T cell receptor beta chains below come from one sample, sequenced in a study of control samples from healthy donors and cancer patients. TCRdb keeps only in-frame clones here, not all; method: immunoSEQ multiplex PCR. The sample yields about 65,000 clones, over 75% seen once. The sequenced sample was PBMCs. The receptors were sampled from a woman aged 50 to 60 with colorectal cancer.

The chain is built from TRBV19 and TRBJ1-3; maybe TRBD1 (5 bases). CDR3 length: 17 residues. CDR1 is LNHDA, CDR2 SQIVND, per germline (reference sequence). V lost 4 bases to trimming and J lost 4 bases, with 20 bases between them. CDR3 sequence (DNA): TGTGCCAGTAGTACACCTGGGGACTCTAGGGACGGAAACACCATATATTTT. Its translation is CASSTPGDSRDGNTIYF.

The CDR3 DNA reads as TGTGCCAGCACCGAGATAGCGGGAACGCAGTATTTT. It translates to CASTEIAGTQYF. The chain combines TRBV28 with TRBJ2-3, with 8 bases aligning to TRBD2. The V segment lost 7 bases and the J segment 9 bases; nucleotides outside the gene matches: 6. This CDR3 is 12 amino acids long. Germline CDR1 and CDR2: MDHEN and SYDVKM.

V gene TRBV5-6 combines with J gene TRBJ2-7; 7 bases fit TRBD1. The CDR3 extends over 13 amino acids. The ends lost 6 bases at V and 5 bases at J; junction bases unmatched: 8. The germline gives CDR1 SGHDT, CDR2 YYEEEE. Written as DNA, the CDR3 is TGTGCCAGCACCCGGACAGGTATACACGAGCAGTACTTC. It is translated as CASTRTGIHEQYF.

V is TRBV12-5 and J is TRBJ1-2; TRBD1 agrees at 9 bases. Trimming at V came to 5 bases and at J to 6 bases, leaving 7 bases not matched to a gene. Germline V gene data show CDR1 as LGHNT and CDR2 as FRNRAP. The CDR3 contains 14 residues. As DNA, the CDR3 is TGTGCTAGTGGTGTTCCAGGGACAGGGAATGGCTACACCTTC. This gives the protein CASGVPGTGNGYTF.

This clone appeared a few times. This chain connects TRBV19 to TRBJ1-2; the D gene is possibly TRBD1 (6 bases). This CDR3 spans 13 amino acids. V lost 7 bases and J lost 7, with 16 bases in between. Germline values: CDR1 LNHDA, CDR2 SQIVND (reference sequence). Written as DNA, the CDR3 is TGTGCCAGTATAGCAGGGGAAAACGTTGGCTACACCTTC. Encoded protein: CASIAGENVGYTF.

The J gene is TRBJ2-3, the V gene TRBV2, with 9 bases lining up with TRBD1. J gave up 2 bases and V 7 bases, and 25 bases lay outside the gene matches. CDR1 and CDR2 from the germline V gene are SNHLY and FYNNEI. This CDR3 spans 21 amino acids. CDR3 sequence: CASTYPLFGQGTAGNTDTQYF. The CDR3 coding sequence is TGTGCCAGCACCTACCCCCTCTTCGGACAGGGGACAGCGGGGAACACAGATACGCAGTATTTT. Combining the CDR3 with reference TRBV2 and TRBJ2-3 gives the whole variable domain EPEVTQTPSHQVTQMGQEVILRCVPISNHLYFYWYRQILGQKVEFLVSFYNNEISEKSEIFDDQFSVERPDGSNFTLKIRSTKLEDSAMYFCASTYPLFGQGTAGNTDTQYFGPGTRLTVL.

The genes are TRBV30 and TRBJ1-2, with D unclear. The V gene lost 5 bases and the J gene lost 8 bases, with 21 bases spanning the gap. Looked up from germline, CDR1 is GTSNPN and CDR2 is SVGIG (reference sequence). The CDR3 sequence is 14 residues long. The CDR3: CAWEKAQIAWGYTF. CDR3 bases: TGTGCCTGGGAAAAGGCCCAGATTGCGTGGGGCTACACCTTC. The variable domain in full, completed from reference TRBV30 and TRBJ1-2, reads SQTIHQWPATLVQPVGSPLSLECTVEGTSNPNLYWYRQAAGRGLQLLFYSVGIGQISSEVPQNLSASRPQDRQFILSSKKLLLSDSGFYLCAWEKAQIAWGYTFGSGTRLTVV.

In its sample, this clone was seen once. V is TRBV7-9 and J is TRBJ2-1; a possible D gene is TRBD2 (5 bases). The V end lost 6 bases, the J end lost 6 bases, and 12 bases lay between the germline ends. The V gene's germline CDR1 is SEHNR and CDR2 FQNEAQ (reference sequence). The CDR3 runs to 13 residues. DNA for the CDR3: TGTGCCAGCAGTTCACTTGGGAGCAATGAGCAGTTCTTC. This codes for CASSSLGSNEQFF.

V gene TRBV28 combines with J gene TRBJ2-2; TRBD1 matches at 9 bases. The V and J ends lost 8 bases and 3 bases, in that order; junction bases with no gene match: 7. This CDR3 has 15 residues. The germline V gene encodes CDR1 MDHEN and CDR2 SYDVKM. The CDR3 loop reads CASDGRQGDTGELFF. The CDR3 nucleotides are TGTGCCAGCGATGGCCGACAGGGGGACACCGGGGAGCTGTTTTTT.

As to this clone: The junction departs from the called germline gene at one end, perhaps through a read error. The chain combines TRBV19 with TRBJ2-5; D perhaps matches TRBD1 (6 bases). CDR1 and CDR2 from the germline V gene are LNHDA and SQIVND (reference sequence). The CDR3 is made up of 13 amino acids. CDR3 sequence: CASSIEGGPGQHF. Here the CDR3 DNA reads TGTGCCAGTAGTATAGAAGGGGGTCCTGGTCAGCACTTC.

This chain connects TRBV9 to TRBJ1-4, with 8 bases fitting TRBD1. Per the germline V gene, CDR1 is SGDLS and CDR2 is YYNGEE. This CDR3 has 15 amino acids. V lost 5 bases to trimming and J lost 8 bases; unmatched junction nucleotides: 11. In nucleotides, the CDR3 is TGTGCCAGCAGTCTTCAGGGGGCAGGTGAGGAAAAACTGTTTTTT. This encodes CASSLQGAGEEKLFF.

This clone was counted once. CDR3 loop: CASSGGQGGETQYF. As DNA, the CDR3 is TGTGCCAGCAGCGGGGGACAGGGAGGAGAGACCCAGTACTTC. The V call is TRBV2, the J call TRBJ2-5; TRBD1 aligns across 9 bases. V gave up 6 bases and J gave up 4 bases; unmatched junction bases: 6. CDR1 is SNHLY, CDR2 FYNNEI, per germline. The CDR3 has 14 amino acids.

The chain combines TRBV15 with TRBJ2-1, with 12 positions matching TRBD2. Germline V gives CDR1 LNHNV, CDR2 YYDKDF (reference sequence). V dropped 5 bases and J dropped 1; count of bases not matched to a gene: 6. The CDR3 has 17 amino acids. CDR3 region: CATSVLGLAGSYNEQFF. The DNA of the CDR3 is TGTGCCACCAGCGTTCTGGGACTAGCGGGTTCCTACAATGAGCAGTTCTTC.

The CDR3 DNA reads TGTGCCAGCAGTCCATCTCGGGGATACAATGAGCAGTTCTTC. It is translated as CASSPSRGYNEQFF. The chain links TRBV27 to TRBJ2-1, with D maybe TRBD2 (5 bases). This CDR3 contains 14 residues. V lost 5 bases to trimming and J lost 4 bases, with 12 bases between them. Germline V gene data show CDR1 as MNHEY and CDR2 as SMNVEV (reference sequence).

The V and J genes are TRBV6-5 and TRBJ1-1; TRBD1 aligns across 7 bases. Germline trimming cut 5 bases from V and 0 bases from J; bases unmatched to any gene: 3. This CDR3 has 14 amino acids. The V gene's germline CDR1 is MNHEY and CDR2 SVGAGI. The CDR3 DNA sequence: TGTGCCAGCAGTCCGACAGGGCTGAACACTGAAGCTTTCTTT. Translated: CASSPTGLNTEAFF.

J is TRBJ2-5 and V is TRBV7-6, with 10 nucleotides matching TRBD2. CDR3 length: 16 amino acids. The V gene's germline CDR1 is SGHVS and CDR2 FNYEAQ. Trimming took 5 bases from V and 5 from J; bases not matched to a gene: 11. The CDR3 DNA sequence: TGTGCCAGCAGCCTTCGAGCGGGAGGGCCTCCGGAGACCCAGTACTTC. Amino acid sequence: CASSLRAGGPPETQYF. Full variable domain (missing parts from reference TRBV7-6 and TRBJ2-5): GAGVSQSPRYKVTKRGQDVALRCDPISGHVSLYWYRQALGQGPEFLTYFNYEAQQDKSGLPNDRFSAERPEGSISTLTIQRTEQRDSAMYRCASSLRAGGPPETQYFGPGTRLLVL.

The chain uses TRBV11-3 and TRBJ2-2; D not certain. From germline, CDR1 is SGHNT and CDR2 YENEEA. V dropped 5 bases and J dropped 0 bases, with 16 bases sitting between them. The CDR3 is 17 amino acids. The CDR3, as DNA: TGTGCCAGCAGCCCCCCCCGGCACGGCGCGAACACCGGGGAGCTGTTTTTT. It codes for CASSPPRHGANTGELFF.

This chain connects TRBV18 to TRBJ2-1; the match to TRBD2 covers 12 bases. CDR1 is KGHSH, CDR2 LQKENI, per germline. CDR3 length: 15 residues. V was clipped by 6 bases and J by 9 bases; unmatched bases: 9. The CDR3 reads CASSVLTSGSTEQFF. The CDR3 region has the DNA TGTGCCAGCTCCGTATTGACTAGCGGGAGCACTGAGCAGTTCTTC. The full variable domain, completed using reference TRBV18 and TRBJ2-1, is NAGVMQNPRHLVRRRGQEARLRCSPMKGHSHVYWYRQLPEEGLKFMVYLQKENIIDESGMPKERFSAEFPKEGPSILRIQQVVRGDSAAYFCASSVLTSGSTEQFFGPGTRLTVL.

The chain links TRBV7-3 to TRBJ2-1; D unclear. The ends were cut back, 7 bases at V and 10 bases at J, with 26 bases in the middle. Germline CDR1 is SGHTA and CDR2 is FQGTGA. This CDR3 contains 16 residues. The CDR3 reads CASKPSPDPTHLEQFF. The CDR3 coding sequence is TGTGCCAGCAAACCCTCTCCGGACCCCACTCACTTAGAGCAGTTCTTC.

V gene TRBV28 combines with J gene TRBJ2-1; D possibly uses TRBD1 or TRBD2 (5 bases each). The CDR3 runs to 15 residues. Trimming removed 2 bases from V and 3 bases from J, with 11 bases in between. Germline assignment: CDR1 MDHEN and CDR2 SYDVKM. The CDR3 coding sequence is TGTGCCAGCAGTTTAATGGGACGAAACTACAATGAGCAGTTCTTC. As protein: CASSLMGRNYNEQFF.

The chain employs TRBV14 and TRBJ1-1; D ambiguous. Germline values: CDR1 SGHDN, CDR2 FVKESK. The CDR3 extends over 16 amino acids. V dropped 0 bases and J dropped 1 base, with 12 bases sitting between them. The CDR3 loop reads CASSQDYWTGNTEAFF. The CDR3 nucleotides read TGTGCCAGCAGCCAAGATTATTGGACGGGGAACACTGAAGCTTTCTTT.

V gene TRBV7-2 combines with J gene TRBJ1-5, with D unclear. Germline V gives CDR1 SGHTA, CDR2 FQGNSA. V was clipped by 1 base and J by 2 bases, with 6 bases between them. This CDR3 region has 14 residues. The CDR3 coding sequence is TGTGCCAGCAGCTTAGTGCTGGGCAATCAGCCCCAGCATTTT. Translated: CASSLVLGNQPQHF.

This clone was counted a single time. The CDR3 here is CASSGHRGYMNTEAFF. The CDR3 DNA reads TGCGCCAGCTCCGGCCACCGCGGGTACATGAACACTGAAGCTTTCTTT. The chain combines TRBV5-1 with TRBJ1-1; no definite D call. Germline V CDR1 and CDR2: SGHRS, YFSETQ. This CDR3 has 16 amino acids. V lost 7 bases to trimming and J lost 0 bases, with 19 bases between them.

The V and J genes are TRBV3-1 (or the pseudogene TRBV3-2) and TRBJ2-2; D is possibly TRBD1 or TRBD2 (6 bases each). Germline loops: CDR1 LGHDT, CDR2 YNNKEL (reference sequence). The CDR3 covers 20 residues. The V gene lost 3 bases and the J gene lost 0 bases, with 23 bases spanning the gap. The CDR3 DNA sequence: TGTGCCAGCAGCCAGCGACAGGACGGGGGCAAGATAACGAACACCGGGGAGCTGTTTTTT. It yields the protein CASSQRQDGGKITNTGELFF.

This clone was seen a single time. The chain uses TRBV4-1 and TRBJ2-1, with TRBD2 matching over 8 bases. The germline gives CDR1 MGHRA, CDR2 YSYEKL. The V gene end was trimmed by 0 bases and the J gene end by 9 bases; junction bases not matched to a gene: 13. CDR3 length: 17 residues. Written as DNA, the CDR3 is TGCGCCAGCAGCCAAGATACCTCCGGGACTAGTATTCCTGAGCAGTTCTTC. Translated, it gives CASSQDTSGTSIPEQFF.

The chain joins TRBV9 to TRBJ1-3; D possibly corresponds to TRBD1 (5 bases). Germline V gives CDR1 SGDLS, CDR2 YYNGEE. With 5 bases removed from V and 0 bases from J, the gap between germline ends came to 9 bases. This CDR3 contains 14 residues. Here the CDR3 reads CASSFGGSGNTIYF. CDR3 sequence (DNA): TGTGCCAGCAGTTTTGGGGGCTCTGGAAACACCATATATTTT.